A selection of T cell receptor beta chains follows, all from one sample in a study of regulatory T cells in long-lasting Graves disease. TCRdb independently ran MiXCR on the multiplex PCR reads; one entry per CDR3 protein. The data hold about 430,000 distinct CDR3 sequences, with approximately 22% observed a single time. The specimen comprised peripheral blood mononuclear cells (PBMCs), sampled when the disease was refractory, from a patient treated with antithyroid drugs. Source of these receptors: a female donor with Graves disease. The CDR3 runs from the conserved cysteine through the conserved F or W. A D gene is named only where the DNA matches it firmly. Clone sizes are given selectively: once, few, many, or a class where the clone is expanded.

len: 17; d_gene: .; v_gene: TRBV7-2; abundance: few; j_gene: TRBJ2-5; CDR3aa: CASSIPGGLKEQETQYF; CDR3nt: TGTGCCAGCAGCATCCCCGGGGGCCTAAAGGAACAAGAGACCCAGTACTTC
len: 15; d_gene: TRBD1; v_gene: TRBV10-3; abundance: .; j_gene: TRBJ1-4; CDR3aa: CAISEAVQGGEKLFF; CDR3nt: TGTGCCATCAGTGAAGCGGTCCAGGGGGGAGAAAAACTGTTTTTT
len: 15; d_gene: .; v_gene: TRBV3-1; abundance: many; j_gene: TRBJ2-2; CDR3aa: CASSPGSSDTGELFF; CDR3nt: TGTGCCAGCAGCCCCGGGAGTTCAGACACCGGGGAGCTGTTTTTT
len: 13; d_gene: TRBD1; v_gene: TRBV27; abundance: many; j_gene: TRBJ1-1; CDR3aa: CASRYRGSTEAFF; CDR3nt: TGTGCCAGCAGATACAGGGGAAGCACTGAAGCTTTCTTT
len: 18; d_gene: TRBD2; v_gene: TRBV7-9; abundance: .; j_gene: TRBJ2-2; CDR3aa: CASSYGGLAESNTGELFF; CDR3nt: TGTGCCAGCAGCTACGGTGGGCTAGCGGAATCGAACACCGGGGAGCTGTTTTTT
len: 14; d_gene: TRBD1; v_gene: TRBV20-1; abundance: .; j_gene: TRBJ2-1; CDR3aa: CSATQGAFHNEQLF; CDR3nt: TGCAGTGCTACCCAGGGGGCGTTCCACAATGAGCAGCTCTTC
len: 16; d_gene: .; v_gene: TRBV7-8; abundance: .; j_gene: TRBJ2-2; CDR3aa: CASSPAGRTNTGELFF; CDR3nt: TGTGCCAGCAGCCCTGCGGGCAGAACCAACACCGGGGAGCTGTTTTTT
len: 14; d_gene: TRBD1; v_gene: TRBV20-1; abundance: many; j_gene: TRBJ1-2; CDR3aa: CSARGGQGSYGYTF; CDR3nt: TGCAGTGCTAGAGGGGGACAGGGGAGCTATGGCTACACCTTC
len: 14; d_gene: .; v_gene: TRBV18; abundance: many; j_gene: TRBJ1-2; CDR3aa: CASSPSGAPYGYTF; CDR3nt: TGTGCCAGCTCACCATCAGGGGCGCCCTATGGCTACACCTTC
len: 16; d_gene: .; v_gene: TRBV7-2; abundance: few; j_gene: TRBJ2-2; CDR3aa: CASSLALATNTGELFF; CDR3nt: TGTGCCAGCAGCTTAGCGCTAGCGACGAACACCGGGGAGCTGTTTTTT
len: 16; d_gene: TRBD2; v_gene: TRBV2; abundance: .; j_gene: TRBJ2-5; CDR3aa: CASSAGLAVLYNEQLF; CDR3nt: TGTGCCAGCAGTGCTGGACTAGCGGTCCTATACAATGAGCAGCTCTTC
len: 16; d_gene: TRBD1; v_gene: TRBV10-3; abundance: .; j_gene: TRBJ1-6; CDR3aa: CAISEGGGRSSSPLHF; CDR3nt: TGTGCCATCAGTGAAGGAGGGGGCAGATCTTCTTCACCCCTCCACTTT
len: 16; d_gene: .; v_gene: TRBV3-1; abundance: many; j_gene: TRBJ2-5; CDR3aa: CASSLSTGNLRETQYF; CDR3nt: TGTGCCAGCAGCCTTTCAACAGGGAACCTTCGAGAGACCCAGTACTTC
len: 13; d_gene: .; v_gene: TRBV20-1; abundance: few; j_gene: TRBJ2-5; CDR3aa: CSAPGRQEKTQYF; CDR3nt: TGCAGTGCCCCCGGCCGACAGGAAAAGACCCAGTACTTC
len: 13; d_gene: TRBD1; v_gene: TRBV29-1; abundance: many; j_gene: TRBJ1-2; CDR3aa: CSVDPTGTDGYTF; CDR3nt: TGCAGCGTTGATCCGACGGGGACAGATGGCTACACCTTC
len: 11; d_gene: .; v_gene: TRBV29-1; abundance: .; j_gene: TRBJ1-2; CDR3aa: CSVDGPNRYTF; CDR3nt: TGCAGCGTTGACGGGCCTAATCGCTACACCTTC
len: 14; d_gene: TRBD2; v_gene: TRBV28; abundance: .; j_gene: TRBJ2-1; CDR3aa: CASSWASGNNEQFF; CDR3nt: TGTGCCAGCAGTTGGGCTAGCGGAAACAATGAGCAGTTCTTC
len: 11; d_gene: .; v_gene: TRBV19; abundance: few; j_gene: TRBJ1-1; CDR3aa: CASVMNTEAFF; CDR3nt: TGTGCCAGTGTGATGAACACTGAAGCTTTCTTT
len: 16; d_gene: TRBD2; v_gene: TRBV10-3; abundance: many; j_gene: TRBJ2-7; CDR3aa: CAISETTGGRSYEQYF; CDR3nt: TGTGCCATCAGTGAGACGACGGGAGGCAGGTCCTACGAGCAGTACTTC
len: 13; d_gene: TRBD1; v_gene: TRBV7-9; abundance: few; j_gene: TRBJ2-7; CDR3aa: CASDDGTVGEQYF; CDR3nt: TGTGCCAGCGACGACGGGACAGTGGGTGAGCAGTACTTC
len: 11; d_gene: .; v_gene: TRBV2; abundance: many; j_gene: TRBJ1-1; CDR3aa: CASRETGEAFF; CDR3nt: TGTGCCAGCAGGGAGACAGGTGAAGCTTTCTTT
len: 15; d_gene: TRBD1; v_gene: TRBV3-1; abundance: many; j_gene: TRBJ1-4; CDR3aa: CASSLGTGLGEKLFF; CDR3nt: TGTGCCAGCAGCCTCGGGACAGGGTTAGGTGAAAAACTGTTTTTT
len: 15; d_gene: .; v_gene: TRBV2; abundance: .; j_gene: TRBJ2-3; CDR3aa: CASLEGGVSTDTQYF; CDR3nt: TGTGCCAGCCTGGAGGGGGGCGTGAGCACAGATACGCAGTATTTT
len: 22; d_gene: TRBD2; v_gene: TRBV28; abundance: many; j_gene: TRBJ2-5; CDR3aa: CASSLLDPGLAGVNNLGETQYF; CDR3nt: TGTGCCAGCAGCCTTTTAGACCCGGGACTAGCGGGAGTGAACAATCTGGGGGAGACCCAGTACTTC
len: 16; d_gene: TRBD2; v_gene: TRBV12-3/TRBV12-4; abundance: many; j_gene: TRBJ2-5; CDR3aa: CASSPLLAGGGETQYF; CDR3nt: TGTGCCAGCAGTCCGTTACTAGCGGGAGGAGGGGAGACCCAGTACTTC
len: 14; d_gene: .; v_gene: TRBV14; abundance: few; j_gene: TRBJ2-7; CDR3aa: CASSQGNNRYEQYF; CDR3nt: TGTGCCAGCAGCCAAGGGAACAACCGGTACGAGCAGTACTTC